This T cell receptor beta chain was captured by sequencing in a study of blood T cell repertoires in COVID-19 (dated by TCRdb to about 2020). Study-wide context: Samples from collaborators originated in the United States, Italy and Spain and spanned both the acute and convalescent phases of COVID-19. The material from the prospective study consisted of cDNA or gDNA derived from T cells, B-cell-depleted T cells, or PBMCs. Subjects who had been exposed to COVID-19, were actively infected with it, or had recovered from it provided the deeply sampled blood TCRbeta repertoires that made up the dataset. The repertoires were released in a freely available public database meant as a resource for research on the immune response to SARS-CoV-2. The samples were drawn from the first 160 participants of the ongoing ImmuneRACE study and from 1,254 subjects provided by 6 global collaborators. Sample metadata almost always included a de-identified subject ID, COVID-19 status, age in years and sex. HLA class I and class II types, where available, came from metadata supplied by the sample provider rather than from assay-based typing. Broad study findings and their caveats: How much clinical and demographic metadata was included differed by source and by participant, and the metadata was provided uncurated.

This clone appeared a few times. Its antigen remains undetermined. No base quality information exists; no much larger clone differs at one position. Each collaborating institution followed its own protocols to collect whole blood in K2EDTA tubes. For TCRbeta analysis, collaborator samples were shipped as frozen whole blood, as isolated PBMCs, or as DNA extracted from either sample type. V and J are trimmed by 3 bases and 1 base, and the gene matches miss 8 bases of the junction. The CDR3 runs 17 amino acids, cysteine and phenylalanine included. The read is trimmed to its CDR3 DNA, 51 bases read in frame from base 1. CDR1 and CDR2 (KGHDR, SFDVKD) derive from the germline V gene. TCRbeta CDR3 regions were amplified from genomic DNA using the immunoSEQ Assay, a bias-controlled multiplex PCR. The authors' pipeline ran thus. Nucleated cell counts per sample were estimated from amplification of reference gene primers within the assay. To quantify the absolute abundance of each unique TCRbeta CDR3 rearrangement, sequence reads were collapsed and filtered. For each sample, productive Simpson clonality was calculated by taking the square root of Simpson's diversity index across productive rearrangements. Here the immuneACCESS table is served through TCRdb, limited to in-frame sequences with V and J called. Missing clones are a known gap in these copies; in checked studies unresolved V genes cover under half, and the rest lacks a known reason. V and J calls and clone size are as listed in that table; D and trimming were resolved from the DNA. This sample gives about 44,000 clones in total; about nine tenths of them show up just once. The leading ten clones occupy approximately 5% of the sample.

This TCR was sampled from a human donor in a cohort sampled during active COVID-19. The sequencing sample was made of peripheral blood. The sequence is built from TRBV24-1 and TRBJ2-3; 8 bases in the middle match TRBD1. The sequence in DNA is TGTGCCACCAGTGATCCGGGACAGGCCCCGGGCACAGATACGCAGTATTTT. This translates into CATSDPGQAPGTDTQYF.